The rows below give T cell receptor beta chains drawn from one sample of a study of shared clonotypes between healthy human individuals. Clones were read by immunoSEQ multiplex PCR, and TCRdb kept only the in-frame ones, dropping some. The sample yields more than 400,000 clones, around 73% seen once. Sample: PBMCs. Every receptor here comes from a woman aged 40 to 50 in good health. Some clones in this sample may be carry-over from other donors' samples. CDR3s include the opening cysteine and the closing phenylalanine or tryptophan. D genes are given only for firm matches. Rows may omit the clone size; those that give it use once, few, many or a size class.

clone size | J gene | D gene | V gene | CDR3 protein | CDR3 DNA
- | TRBJ1-1 | - | TRBV5-8 | CASSFQGIHTEAFF | TGTGCCAGCAGCTTCCAGGGGATCCACACTGAAGCTTTCTTT
- | TRBJ1-5 | - | TRBV28 | CASRDTGNSQPQHF | TGTGCCAGCAGGGACACAGGGAATAGCCAGCCCCAGCATTTT
- | TRBJ2-3 | - | TRBV5-4 | CASSLDRYTDTQYF | TGTGCCAGCAGCTTGGACAGGTACACAGATACGCAGTATTTT
once | TRBJ1-3 | TRBD1 | TRBV18 | CASSPNGQGGNTIYF | TGTGCCAGCTCACCAAATGGACAGGGGGGAAACACCATATATTTT
- | TRBJ1-5 | - | TRBV28 | CASSSASGGMYQPQHF | TGTGCCAGCAGTTCGGCTTCGGGGGGTATGTATCAGCCCCAGCATTTT
few | TRBJ1-2 | - | TRBV11-1 | CASSPADGANYGYTF | TGTGCCAGCAGCCCAGCGGACGGGGCTAACTATGGCTACACCTTC
many | TRBJ1-5 | - | TRBV2 | CASSEGGQGNQPQHF | TGTGCCAGCAGTGAGGGGGGGCAGGGCAATCAGCCCCAGCATTTT
- | TRBJ2-1 | TRBD2 | TRBV9 | CASSVAGGGGRVEQFF | TGTGCCAGCAGCGTAGCTGGCGGGGGCGGGAGGGTTGAGCAGTTCTTC
few | TRBJ2-2 | TRBD1 | TRBV28 | CASSPLQYRGTTGELFF | TGTGCCAGCAGTCCCCTCCAATACAGGGGAACGACCGGGGAGCTGTTTTTT
once | TRBJ2-7 | - | TRBV6-5 | CASSATSFSYEQYF | TGTGCCAGCAGTGCAACTAGTTTCTCCTACGAGCAGTACTTC
- | TRBJ2-2 | - | TRBV11-2 | CASSIRLEEGTGELFF | TGTGCCAGCAGCATTCGACTAGAGGAGGGTACCGGGGAGCTGTTTTTT
once | TRBJ2-1 | - | TRBV7-9 | CASSQSGGEQFF | TGTGCCAGCAGCCAAAGCGGAGGTGAGCAGTTCTTC
- | TRBJ1-2 | TRBD1 | TRBV28 | CASSPQGNGYTF | TGTGCCAGCAGCCCACAGGGGAATGGCTACACCTTC
- | TRBJ1-1 | - | TRBV7-9 | CASSNALGNTEAFF | TGTGCCAGCAGCAACGCTTTGGGGAACACTGAAGCTTTCTTT
- | TRBJ1-5 | - | TRBV28 | CASSLAQGPRGPQHF | TGTGCCAGCAGTTTAGCCCAAGGGCCCCGGGGGCCCCAGCATTTT
- | TRBJ2-7 | - | TRBV11-2 | CAARGMGDYEQYF | TGTGCCGCCCGCGGGATGGGAGACTACGAGCAGTACTTC
- | TRBJ1-3 | - | TRBV6-1 | CASRIGSGNTIYF | TGTGCCAGCAGGATAGGGTCTGGAAACACCATATATTTT
- | TRBJ2-7 | - | TRBV6-5 | CASSYLGQGLYEQYF | TGTGCCAGCAGTTACCTTGGGCAGGGTCTCTACGAGCAGTACTTC
- | TRBJ2-7 | - | TRBV6-1 | CASSGKRNSYEQYF | TGTGCCAGCAGTGGAAAACGTAACTCCTACGAGCAGTACTTC
- | TRBJ2-7 | - | TRBV2 | CASGSGVPYEQYF | TGTGCCAGCGGCAGCGGTGTCCCCTACGAGCAGTACTTC
- | TRBJ1-5 | TRBD1 | TRBV2 | CASSSPGGYQPQHF | TGTGCCAGCAGTTCTCCAGGGGGCTATCAGCCCCAGCATTTT
once | TRBJ2-7 | TRBD1 | TRBV6-1 | CASSSTGTGIYEQYF | TGTGCCAGCAGTTCAACCGGGACAGGAATCTACGAGCAGTACTTC
once | TRBJ1-2 | - | TRBV9 | CASSPSDGSYGYTF | TGTGCCAGCAGCCCATCGGACGGTTCCTATGGCTACACCTTC
- | TRBJ2-5 | TRBD2 | TRBV12-5 | CAPSRLAGGPETQYF | TGTGCTCCTAGTCGACTAGCGGGAGGGCCAGAGACCCAGTACTTC
- | TRBJ1-5 | - | TRBV5-1 | CASSLTGPYSNQPQHF | TGCGCCAGCAGCTTGACAGGCCCTTATAGCAATCAGCCCCAGCATTTT
- | TRBJ1-3 | - | TRBV6-1 | CASSEGLYSGNTIYF | TGTGCCAGCAGTGAAGGGCTCTACTCTGGAAACACCATATATTTT
- | TRBJ2-7 | - | TRBV6-1 | CASSDVGHITYEQYF | TGTGCCAGCAGTGATGTCGGACACATCACCTACGAGCAGTACTTC
- | TRBJ2-1 | - | TRBV11-2 | CASSLELANEQFF | TGTGCCAGCAGCTTAGAACTAGCCAATGAGCAGTTCTTC
- | TRBJ2-7 | TRBD2 | TRBV11-2 | CASTPTSGLYEQYF | TGTGCCAGCACCCCGACTAGCGGGCTCTACGAGCAGTACTTC
- | TRBJ2-1 | TRBD1 | TRBV28 | CASSSLRQGYNEQFF | TGTGCCAGCAGTTCCCTCAGACAGGGCTACAATGAGCAGTTCTTC
- | TRBJ1-1 | - | TRBV7-3 | CASSFLLVNTEAFF | TGTGCCAGCAGCTTCCTCCTTGTGAACACTGAAGCTTTCTTT
- | TRBJ2-7 | - | TRBV28 | CASSSKGWTAIYEQYF | TGTGCCAGCAGCTCCAAGGGATGGACGGCAATCTACGAGCAGTACTTC
- | TRBJ1-1 | - | TRBV6-1 | CASSELRDTEAFF | TGTGCCAGCAGTGAATTGCGAGACACTGAAGCTTTCTTT
- | TRBJ2-1 | - | TRBV19 | CASSMSGQGNNEQFF | TGTGCCAGTAGTATGTCTGGGCAGGGAAACAATGAGCAGTTCTTC
once | TRBJ2-2 | TRBD1 | TRBV18 | CASSPQGARTGELFF | TGTGCCAGCTCACCCCAGGGGGCTCGGACCGGGGAGCTGTTTTTT
- | TRBJ1-1 | - | TRBV10-1 | CASTRDLNTEAFF | TGCGCCAGCACCCGGGACTTGAACACTGAAGCTTTCTTT
- | TRBJ1-2 | - | TRBV6-5 | CASSSLVGTIVGYTF | TGTGCCAGCAGTTCTCTTGTCGGGACCATAGTCGGGTACACCTTC
- | TRBJ2-7 | - | TRBV7-8 | CASFLRYSPYEQYF | TGTGCCAGTTTCCTCCGCTACTCACCCTACGAGCAGTACTTC
- | TRBJ2-7 | TRBD2 | TRBV6-1 | CASSARFRGAYEQYF | TGTGCCAGCAGTGCAAGATTTCGGGGGGCCTACGAGCAGTACTTC
- | TRBJ2-7 | TRBD1 | TRBV16 | CASSQNRGQGNYEQYF | TGTGCCAGCAGCCAAAATCGGGGACAGGGTAACTACGAGCAGTACTTC
- | TRBJ2-7 | TRBD2 | TRBV28 | CASSSPTSGSYEQYF | TGTGCCAGCAGTTCCCCGACTAGCGGTTCCTACGAGCAGTACTTC
- | TRBJ2-3 | - | TRBV27 | CASSLAGLEGDTQYF | TGTGCCAGCAGTTTGGCTGGACTCGAGGGAGATACGCAGTATTTT
- | TRBJ1-1 | - | TRBV7-9 | CASSPDRTNTEAFF | TGTGCCAGCAGCCCGGACAGAACGAACACTGAAGCTTTCTTT
- | TRBJ1-1 | TRBD1 | TRBV6-5 | CASYRGSQGGTEAFF | TGTGCCAGCTACAGGGGGTCACAGGGGGGCACTGAAGCTTTCTTT
once | TRBJ2-1 | - | TRBV7-9 | CASSAIRGSYNEQFF | TGTGCCAGCAGCGCCATTAGAGGGTCCTACAATGAGCAGTTCTTC
few | TRBJ1-5 | - | TRBV5-4 | CASSLVGDPLSQHF | TGTGCCAGCAGCTTGGTAGGGGACCCCCTCTCCCAGCATTTT
once | TRBJ1-1 | - | TRBV10-1 | CALTPRGRGTEAFF | TGCGCCCTAACCCCCCGAGGTAGGGGCACTGAAGCTTTCTTT
- | TRBJ1-5 | TRBD1 | TRBV6-6 | CASRGQGGADNQPQHF | TGTGCCAGCAGGGGGCAGGGGGGGGCAGACAATCAGCCCCAGCATTTT
- | TRBJ2-7 | - | TRBV5-1 | CASSLGTPKIYEQYF | TGCGCCAGCAGCTTGGGGACCCCTAAGATCTACGAGCAGTACTTC
many | TRBJ2-3 | - | TRBV29-1 | CSVPPALTDTQYF | TGCAGCGTCCCCCCGGCCCTCACAGATACGCAGTATTTT
- | TRBJ2-3 | TRBD2 | TRBV28 | CASRGGVGTDTQYF | TGTGCCAGCCGCGGGGGAGTGGGTACAGATACGCAGTATTTT
- | TRBJ1-4 | - | TRBV2 | CASSPENSEKLFF | TGTGCCAGCAGTCCAGAGAACTCTGAAAAACTGTTTTTT
- | TRBJ2-7 | TRBD2 | TRBV6-5 | CASEREPGEQYF | TGTGCCAGCGAGCGGGAGCCGGGCGAGCAGTACTTC
- | TRBJ1-4 | - | TRBV29-1 | CSVVQSNEKLFF | TGCAGCGTTGTACAGAGTAATGAAAAACTGTTTTTT
- | TRBJ2-3 | - | TRBV7-2 | CASSLAGPLDTQYF | TGTGCCAGCAGCTTAGCGGGACCGCTGGATACGCAGTATTTT